These 25 T cell receptor beta chains originate from one sample sequenced in a study of T-cell reconstitution after alpha-beta-depleted transplantation in children. The authors prepared the TCRbeta library with unique molecular identifiers. TCRdb called the PCR reads again in MiXCR, with one record for every CDR3 protein. In the table there are roughly 590,000 distinct CDR3 sequences, roughly 15% of which are singletons. This specimen consisted of PBMCs from the stem cell graft donor, obtained from the stem cell graft. All receptors derive from a human donor who donated a stem cell graft to a child with acute myeloid leukemia.

This clonotype has at least ten counts. The V and J genes are TRBV7-2 and TRBJ2-7; 11 nucleotides line up with TRBD2. The germline V gene has CDR1 SGHTA and CDR2 FQGNSA. CDR3 length: 15 amino acids. Unmatched junction bases numbered 3, after V lost 1 base and J lost 4 bases. The CDR3 loop is CASSLGLAGMYEQYF. CDR3 in DNA: TGTGCCAGCAGCTTAGGACTAGCGGGGATGTACGAGCAGTACTTC. Filled out from reference TRBV7-2 and TRBJ2-7, the complete variable domain reads GAGVSQSPSNKVTEKGKDVELRCDPISGHTALYWYRQSLGQGLEFLIYFQGNSAPDKSGLPSDRFSAERTGGSVSTLTIQRTQQEDSAVYLCASSLGLAGMYEQYFGPGTRLTVT.

The V gene is TRBV11-2, the J gene TRBJ1-3; D may be TRBD1 (5 bases). From germline, CDR1 is SGHAT and CDR2 FQNNGV. The V and J ends lost 3 bases and 4 bases respectively, with 10 bases between them. The CDR3 length is 14 residues. This CDR3 is CASSLMTVGNTIYF. The CDR3 nucleotides are TGTGCCAGCAGCTTGATGACAGTCGGAAACACCATATATTTT.

This clonotype was counted between two and nine times. V gene TRBV10-3 combines with J gene TRBJ2-1, with D perhaps TRBD1 or TRBD2 (5 bases each). CDR3 length: 19 residues. V lost 6 bases, J lost 0 bases, and 24 bases lay in between. The germline CDR1 and CDR2 sequences are ENHRY and SYGVKD. CDR3 region: CAISRLTGTPSPSYNEQFF. The CDR3 DNA reads as TGTGCCATCAGCCGTTTGACCGGGACGCCGTCGCCCTCCTACAATGAGCAGTTCTTC.

In this sample, this clonotype turned up many times. The chain is built from TRBV12-3 or TRBV12-4 and TRBJ2-5, with D perhaps matching TRBD1 (5 bases). V shed 5 bases and J shed 5 bases, with 12 bases lying between them. This CDR3 is 13 amino acids long. Here the CDR3 DNA reads TGTGCCAGCAGTGACAGCTCGGCGGAGACCCAGTACTTC. It yields the protein CASSDSSAETQYF.

The rearrangement joins TRBV5-1 to TRBJ1-2, with D maybe TRBD1 (5 bases). This CDR3 contains 14 residues. The germline V gene has CDR1 SGHRS and CDR2 YFSETQ. V lost 4 bases, J lost 2 bases, and 12 bases lay in between. The CDR3 here is CASSRDSSNYGYTF. The CDR3 coding sequence is TGCGCCAGCAGCAGGGACTCGTCCAACTATGGCTACACCTTC.

This chain's CDR3 is CASSLQIQSSYNEQFF. For the CDR3, the DNA is TGCGCCAGCAGCTTGCAGATTCAGAGCTCCTACAATGAGCAGTTCTTC. The chain employs TRBV5-1 and TRBJ2-1; D is ambiguous. CDR1 is SGHRS, CDR2 YFSETQ, per germline. V was cut by 1 base and J by 0 bases, with 11 bases left in between. CDR3 length: 16 amino acids.

This clonotype was seen at least ten times. The chain combines TRBV29-1 with TRBJ1-1; 7 bases line up with TRBD1. The CDR3 is made up of 15 amino acids. Germline lookup yields CDR1 SQVTM and CDR2 ANQGSEA. J was trimmed by 2 bases and V by 2 bases; bases with no gene match: 8. CDR3 region: CSVERGTVSNTEAFF. CDR3 nucleotide sequence: TGCAGCGTTGAAAGGGGGACAGTCTCCAACACTGAAGCTTTCTTT.

The rearrangement uses TRBV20-1 and TRBJ1-2; D unresolved. The CDR3 extends over 16 amino acids. Trimming left V 1 base short and J 0 bases short, with 15 bases between. The germline V gene has CDR1 DFQATT and CDR2 SNEGSKA (reference sequence). CDR3 in DNA: TGCAGTGCTAGAGCTTCTCTTAGGGAGTCTAACTATGGCTACACCTTC. Residues: CSARASLRESNYGYTF.

This clonotype was seen more than once but under ten times. The gene calls are TRBV29-1 and TRBJ2-2, with 9 bases identical to TRBD1. CDR1 is SQVTM, CDR2 ANQGSEA, per germline. V dropped 7 bases and J dropped 6; count of bases not matched to a gene: 9. The CDR3 loop spans 14 amino acids. The CDR3: CSAETGQGSGELFF. CDR3 in DNA: TGCAGCGCCGAAACGGGACAGGGCTCCGGGGAGCTGTTTTTT.

This clonotype was picked up many times. This sequence joins TRBV20-1 and TRBJ2-1, with D possibly being TRBD2 (5 bases). In germline, CDR1 is DFQATT, CDR2 SNEGSKA (reference sequence). This CDR3 spans 13 amino acids. Trimming pared 5 bases from V and 6 bases from J, leaving 14 bases between. CDR3 bases: TGCAGTGCTTATCCCGTGGGGAGCAATGAGCAGTTCTTC. It codes for CSAYPVGSNEQFF.

This clonotype showed up many times. This rearrangement joins TRBV20-1 to TRBJ1-1, with D uncertain. Germline values: CDR1 DFQATT, CDR2 SNEGSKA (reference sequence). Trimming left V 2 bases short and J 1 base short, with 11 bases between. The CDR3 has 14 amino acids. In DNA, the CDR3 is TGCAGTGCTAGACCAACAGTTAAGAACACTGAAGCTTTCTTT. It is translated as CSARPTVKNTEAFF.

The V and J genes are TRBV6-1 and TRBJ2-3; D unclear. This CDR3 comprises 14 residues. Germline assignment: CDR1 MNHNS and CDR2 SASEGT. V was trimmed by 3 bases and J by 6 bases, leaving 13 bases between them. The CDR3 spells CASSEVEVWDTQYF. The CDR3 region has the DNA TGTGCCAGCAGTGAGGTTGAAGTCTGGGATACGCAGTATTTT.

The sample holds many counts of this clonotype. V is TRBV7-6 and J is TRBJ2-1; D may be TRBD1 (6 bases). Per germline, CDR1 SGHVS and CDR2 FNYEAQ. The CDR3 runs 15 residues. V gave up 1 base and J gave up 12 bases, with 19 bases separating them. CDR3 region: CASSLGVSGTPGQFF. For the CDR3, the DNA is TGTGCCAGCAGCTTAGGGGTGTCAGGGACACCGGGGCAGTTCTTC.

Many counts were recorded for this clonotype. The chain combines TRBV6-1 with TRBJ2-7, with D possibly being TRBD2 (5 bases). The germline V and J ends were trimmed by 5 bases and 0 bases, with 11 bases remaining between them. Per germline, CDR1 MNHNS and CDR2 SASEGT. The CDR3 sequence is 14 residues long. The CDR3 sequence: CASSPDRDSYEQYF. CDR3 DNA sequence: TGTGCCAGCAGTCCTGATCGGGACTCCTACGAGCAGTACTTC.

This clonotype was counted only a few times. The chain is built from TRBV6-1 and TRBJ2-2; D might be TRBD1 (5 bases). Per the germline V gene, CDR1 is MNHNS and CDR2 is SASEGT. The V end lost 6 bases, the J end lost 7 bases, and 12 bases lay between the germline ends. CDR3 size: 13 residues. CDR3 sequence (DNA): TGTGCCAGCAGCCCTACAGGCGACGGGGAGCTGTTTTTT. This gives the protein CASSPTGDGELFF.

The chain employs TRBV6-5 and TRBJ2-3; TRBD1 matches at 7 bases. V dropped 5 bases and J dropped 4; count of bases not matched to a gene: 9. The CDR3 is 15 residues long. Germline CDR1 is MNHEY and CDR2 is SVGAGI. The CDR3 reads CASSTGVGGSDTQYF. The CDR3, as DNA: TGTGCCAGCAGTACAGGGGTAGGGGGTTCAGATACGCAGTATTTT.

This clonotype was seen many times. The chain employs TRBV20-1 and TRBJ2-1, with D possibly being TRBD1 or TRBD2 (6 bases each). The V end was cut by 3 bases, the J end by 5 bases, with 14 bases between. The CDR3 runs to 14 residues. Germline lookup yields CDR1 DFQATT and CDR2 SNEGSKA (reference sequence). The chain's CDR3 is CSASEGGADNEQFF. Written as DNA, the CDR3 is TGCAGTGCTAGTGAGGGGGGAGCCGACAATGAGCAGTTCTTC.

This rearrangement joins TRBV12-3 or TRBV12-4 to TRBJ2-1; 15 bases line up with TRBD2. The CDR3 contains 23 residues. V dropped 3 bases and J dropped 0; count of bases not matched to a gene: 18. In nucleotides, the CDR3 is TGTGCCAGCAGTTTTGCCGGACTAGCGGGGGGGCTTCGATTCCTGAGCTCCTACAATGAGCAGTTCTTC. Its translation: CASSFAGLAGGLRFLSSYNEQFF.

This clonotype was counted only a few times. The chain uses TRBV5-1 and TRBJ1-1; TRBD1 is a possible D gene (6 bases). Germline CDR1 reads SGHRS; CDR2 reads YFSETQ. V was cut by 4 bases and J by 10 bases, with 11 bases left in between. The CDR3 is made up of 11 amino acids. CDR3 region: CASSGGGRAFF. The CDR3 coding sequence is TGCGCCAGCAGCGGGGGGGGCAGAGCTTTCTTT.

As regards this clonotype: A clone one base away is much larger, so this may be a read error. The gene calls are TRBV20-1 and TRBJ2-5; D call uncertain. The CDR3 is made up of 12 amino acids. Germline V lookup: CDR1 DFQATT, CDR2 SNEGSKA (reference sequence). The germline V and J ends were trimmed by 3 bases and 6 bases, with 11 bases remaining between them. The CDR3 reads CSASRGSKTQYF. DNA of the CDR3: TGCAGTGCTAGCCGTGGCTCGAAGACCCAGTACTTC.

Regarding this clonotype: A much larger clone differs by one base, so this may be a read error. The chain links TRBV20-1 to TRBJ1-5; D gene uncertain. CDR1 is DFQATT, CDR2 SNEGSKA, per germline (reference sequence). This CDR3 is 12 amino acids long. The CDR3 protein is CSAGDFPQPQHF. CDR3 bases: TGCAGTGCTGGAGATTTCCCCCAGCCCCAGCATTTT.

In its sample, this clonotype was seen many times. The gene calls are TRBV7-2 and TRBJ2-3; no firm D call. The germline V gene has CDR1 SGHTA and CDR2 FQGNSA. The CDR3 covers 17 residues. V was trimmed by 2 bases and J by 0 bases, leaving 15 bases between them. Written as DNA, the CDR3 is TGTGCCAGCAGCTTACCATGGCCCTTGAGGAGCACAGATACGCAGTATTTT. Translating it yields CASSLPWPLRSTDTQYF.

This clonotype was observed at least ten times. The chain employs TRBV29-1 and TRBJ2-3; unclear D gene. V was pared by 4 bases and J by 2 bases, with 10 bases between. The CDR3 spans 13 residues. Germline assignment: CDR1 SQVTM and CDR2 ANQGSEA. CDR3 loop: CSVAGRHTDTQYF. The CDR3 DNA sequence: TGCAGCGTTGCGGGCAGGCACACAGATACGCAGTATTTT.

The chain combines TRBV7-6 with TRBJ2-1, with 9 nucleotides matching TRBD2. The CDR3 is made up of 15 amino acids. V was clipped by 1 base and J by 9 bases; unmatched bases: 7. The germline gives CDR1 SGHVS, CDR2 FNYEAQ. For the CDR3, the DNA is TGTGCCAGCAGCTTAGGCGGGGGGGACTCAGGTGAGCAGTTCTTC. Its protein product is CASSLGGGDSGEQFF.

This clonotype has only a few counts. This chain links TRBV24-1 with TRBJ1-1; a possible D gene is TRBD1 (6 bases). The germline CDR1 and CDR2 sequences are KGHDR and SFDVKD. CDR3 length: 13 residues. V lost 1 base, J lost 8 bases, and 10 bases lay in between. CDR3 nucleotides: TGTGCCACCAGTGATTTCGGAACAGGGGAAGCTTTCTTT. Translation gives CATSDFGTGEAFF.